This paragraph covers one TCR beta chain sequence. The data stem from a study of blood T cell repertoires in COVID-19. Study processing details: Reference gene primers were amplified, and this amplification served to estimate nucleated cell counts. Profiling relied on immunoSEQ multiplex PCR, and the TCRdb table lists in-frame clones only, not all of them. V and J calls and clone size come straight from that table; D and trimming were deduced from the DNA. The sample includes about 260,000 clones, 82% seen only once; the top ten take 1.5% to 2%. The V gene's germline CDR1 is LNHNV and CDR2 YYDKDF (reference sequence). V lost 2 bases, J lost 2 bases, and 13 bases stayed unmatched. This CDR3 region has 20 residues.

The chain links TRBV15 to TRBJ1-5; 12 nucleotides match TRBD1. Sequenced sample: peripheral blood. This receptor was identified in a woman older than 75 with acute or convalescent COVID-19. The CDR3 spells CATSRQLPGTGGVRNQPQHF. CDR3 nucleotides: TGTGCCACCAGCAGACAACTCCCCGGGACAGGGGGCGTCCGCAATCAGCCCCAGCATTTT.